This TCR beta chain came from a study of blood T cell repertoires in COVID-19. The CDR3 spans 16 residues. Trimming removed 3 bases from V and 4 bases from J, with 15 bases in between. CDR1 and CDR2 from the germline V gene are LGHDT and YNNKEL (reference sequence). This clone was seen just once. The repertoire was sequenced with immunoSEQ multiplex PCR; TCRdb's copy has only in-frame clones and lacks some. This sample has 100,000 to 150,000 clones, with 80% to 90% found just once. This chain joins TRBV3-1 (or the pseudogene TRBV3-2) and TRBJ2-2; tentative D call: TRBD1 (6 bases). Source material: peripheral blood. The receptor was isolated from a man aged 55 to 69 with COVID-19, enrolled during active disease. The CDR3, as DNA: TGTGCCAGCAGCCACGTGACACAGGGTTTCACCGGGGAGCTGTTTTTT. Translated, it gives CASSHVTQGFTGELFF.